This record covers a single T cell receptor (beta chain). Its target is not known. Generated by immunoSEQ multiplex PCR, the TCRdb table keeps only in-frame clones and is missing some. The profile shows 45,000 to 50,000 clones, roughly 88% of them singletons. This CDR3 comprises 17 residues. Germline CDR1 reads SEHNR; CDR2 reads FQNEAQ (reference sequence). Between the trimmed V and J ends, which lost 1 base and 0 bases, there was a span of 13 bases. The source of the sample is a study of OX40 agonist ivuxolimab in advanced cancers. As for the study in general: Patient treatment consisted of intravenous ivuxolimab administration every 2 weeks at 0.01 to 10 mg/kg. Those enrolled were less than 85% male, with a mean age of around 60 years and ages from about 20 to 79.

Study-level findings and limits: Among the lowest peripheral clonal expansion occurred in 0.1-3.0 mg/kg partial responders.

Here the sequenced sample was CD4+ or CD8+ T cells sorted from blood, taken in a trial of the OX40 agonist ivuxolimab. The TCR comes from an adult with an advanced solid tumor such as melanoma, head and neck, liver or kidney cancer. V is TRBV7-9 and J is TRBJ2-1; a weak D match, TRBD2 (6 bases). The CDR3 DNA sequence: TGTGCCAGCAGCTTAGTCGTAGCGGCGAGCTCCTACAATGAGCAGTTCTTC. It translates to CASSLVVAASSYNEQFF.